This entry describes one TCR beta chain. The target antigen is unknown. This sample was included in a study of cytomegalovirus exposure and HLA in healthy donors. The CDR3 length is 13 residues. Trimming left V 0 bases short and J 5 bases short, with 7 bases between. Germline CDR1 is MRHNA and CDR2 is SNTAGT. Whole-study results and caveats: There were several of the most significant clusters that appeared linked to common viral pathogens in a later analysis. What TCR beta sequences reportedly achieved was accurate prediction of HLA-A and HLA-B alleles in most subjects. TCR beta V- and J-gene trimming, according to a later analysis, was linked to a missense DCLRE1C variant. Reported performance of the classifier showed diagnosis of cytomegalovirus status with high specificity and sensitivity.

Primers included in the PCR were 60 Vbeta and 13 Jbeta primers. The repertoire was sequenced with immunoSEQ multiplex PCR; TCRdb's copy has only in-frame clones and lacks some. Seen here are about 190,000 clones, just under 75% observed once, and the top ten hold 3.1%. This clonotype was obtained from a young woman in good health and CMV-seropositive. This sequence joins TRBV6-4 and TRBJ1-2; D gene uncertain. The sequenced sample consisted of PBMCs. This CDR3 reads CASSDSIGYGYTF. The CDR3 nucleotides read TGTGCCAGCAGTGACTCGATCGGGTATGGCTACACCTTC.